There are many counts of the clone carrying this T cell receptor beta chain. Its antigen remains unidentified. The CDR3 spans 15 residues. Trimming stripped 7 bases from V and 5 bases from J, with 18 bases between. This sample stems from a study of T cells in Graves' hyperthyroidism and ophthalmopathy. Whole-study results and caveats: Most thyroid clonotypes with frequency above 0.001 were detected in blood.

Researchers amplified the TCR beta CDR3 regions from RNA transcripts. The HTBI set primed first-round TCR CDR3 RT-PCR. TCRdb itself ran the multiplex PCR reads through MiXCR, one entry per CDR3 protein. The table records approximately 520,000 distinct CDR3 sequences, approximately 25% of them present only once. Disease duration was under 3 months in the ophthalmopathy patients, who also had a Clinical Activity Score of at least 3 and a NOSPECS grade of at least 4. The gene calls are TRBV12-3 or TRBV12-4 and TRBJ1-3; unclear D gene. The receptor was isolated from a woman aged 30 to 39 with Graves' ophthalmopathy. Sequencing was done on a sample of blood. The CDR3 region has the DNA TGTGCCAGCAAAGACGGCCCCGGAGGGAGAAACACCATATATTTT. Translation gives CASKDGPGGRNTIYF.